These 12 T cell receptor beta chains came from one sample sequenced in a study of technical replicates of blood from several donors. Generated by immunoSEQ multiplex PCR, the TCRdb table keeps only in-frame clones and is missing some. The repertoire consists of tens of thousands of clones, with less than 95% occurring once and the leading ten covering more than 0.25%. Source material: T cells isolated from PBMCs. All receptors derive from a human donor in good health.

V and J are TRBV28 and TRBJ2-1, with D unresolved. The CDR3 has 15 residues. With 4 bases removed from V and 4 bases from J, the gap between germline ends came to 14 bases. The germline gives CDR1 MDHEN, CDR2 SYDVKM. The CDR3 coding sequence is TGTGCCAGCAGTTATGTGAACCCGCGGTACAATGAGCAGTTCTTC. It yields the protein CASSYVNPRYNEQFF.

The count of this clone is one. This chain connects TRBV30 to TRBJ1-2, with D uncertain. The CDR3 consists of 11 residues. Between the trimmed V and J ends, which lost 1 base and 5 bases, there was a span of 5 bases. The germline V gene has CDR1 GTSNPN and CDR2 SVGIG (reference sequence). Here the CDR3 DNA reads TGTGCCTGGAGTGAAACTTATGGCTACACCTTC. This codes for CAWSETYGYTF.

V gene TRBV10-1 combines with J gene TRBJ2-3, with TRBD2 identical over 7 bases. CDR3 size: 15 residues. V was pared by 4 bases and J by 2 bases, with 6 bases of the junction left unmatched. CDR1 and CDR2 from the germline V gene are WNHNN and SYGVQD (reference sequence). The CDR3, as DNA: TGCGCCAGCAGTGCACTAGCGCGAAACACAGATACGCAGTATTTT. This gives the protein CASSALARNTDTQYF.

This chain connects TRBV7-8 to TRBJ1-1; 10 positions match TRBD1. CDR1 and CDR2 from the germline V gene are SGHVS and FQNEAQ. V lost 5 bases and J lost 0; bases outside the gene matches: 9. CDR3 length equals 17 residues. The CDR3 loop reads CASSPWGQGILNTEAFF. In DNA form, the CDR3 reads TGTGCCAGCAGCCCTTGGGGACAGGGGATTTTGAACACTGAAGCTTTCTTT.

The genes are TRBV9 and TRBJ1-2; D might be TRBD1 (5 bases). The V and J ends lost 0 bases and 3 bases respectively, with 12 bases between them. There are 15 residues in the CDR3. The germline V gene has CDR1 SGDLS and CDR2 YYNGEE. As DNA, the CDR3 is TGTGCCAGCAGCGTAGGGGGCGGGATTGACTATGGCTACACCTTC. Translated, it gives CASSVGGGIDYGYTF.

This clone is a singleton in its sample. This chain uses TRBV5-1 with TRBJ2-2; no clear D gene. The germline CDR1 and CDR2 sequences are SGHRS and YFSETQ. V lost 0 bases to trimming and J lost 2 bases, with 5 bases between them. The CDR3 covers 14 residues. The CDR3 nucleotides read TGCGCCAGCAGCTTGGCTCTAAACACCGGGGAGCTGTTTTTT. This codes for CASSLALNTGELFF.

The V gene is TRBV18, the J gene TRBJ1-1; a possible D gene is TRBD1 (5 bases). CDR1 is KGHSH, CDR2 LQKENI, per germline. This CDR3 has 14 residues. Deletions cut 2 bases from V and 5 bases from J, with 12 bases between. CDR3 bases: TGTGCCAGCTCACCAATCAGGGTCCCGACTGAAGCTTTCTTT. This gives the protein CASSPIRVPTEAFF. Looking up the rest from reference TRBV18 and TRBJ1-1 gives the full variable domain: NAGVMQNPRHLVRRRGQEARLRCSPMKGHSHVYWYRQLPEEGLKFMVYLQKENIIDESGMPKERFSAEFPKEGPSILRIQQVVRGDSAAYFCASSPIRVPTEAFFGQGTRLTVV.

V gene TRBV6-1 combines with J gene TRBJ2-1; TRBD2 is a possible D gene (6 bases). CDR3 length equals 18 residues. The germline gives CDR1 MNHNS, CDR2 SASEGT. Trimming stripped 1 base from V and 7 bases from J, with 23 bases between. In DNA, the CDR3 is TGTGCCAGCAGTGAAGGGAGGGGCCCGTCCCTTAGGAGGAATGAGCAGTTCTTC. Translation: CASSEGRGPSLRRNEQFF.

CDR3 amino acids: CSAGRQGGYTF. The DNA for the CDR3 is TGCAGTGCTGGACGACAGGGAGGCTACACCTTC. The rearrangement uses TRBV20-1 and TRBJ1-2; 7 bases agree with TRBD1. V was clipped by 5 bases and J by 8 bases; unmatched bases: 5. The germline V gene has CDR1 DFQATT and CDR2 SNEGSKA (reference sequence). There are 11 residues in the CDR3.

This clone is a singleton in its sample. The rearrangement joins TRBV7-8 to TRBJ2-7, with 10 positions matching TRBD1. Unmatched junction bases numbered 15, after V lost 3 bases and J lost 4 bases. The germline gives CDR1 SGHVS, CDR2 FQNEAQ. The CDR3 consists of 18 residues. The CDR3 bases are TGTGCCAGCAGCTTCAGATCTCCTCAAGACAGGGGGCTTTACGAGCAGTACTTC. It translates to CASSFRSPQDRGLYEQYF. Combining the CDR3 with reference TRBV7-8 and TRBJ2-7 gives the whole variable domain GAGVSQSPRYKVAKRGQDVALRCDPISGHVSLFWYQQALGQGPEFLTYFQNEAQLDKSGLPSDRFFAERPEGSVSTLKIQRTQQEDSAVYLCASSFRSPQDRGLYEQYFGPGTRLTVT.

CDR3 loop: CASSHNRDRGLWAYGYTF. CDR3 in DNA: TGTGCCAGCAGCCATAACCGGGACAGGGGACTTTGGGCCTATGGCTACACCTTC. V usage is TRBV5-6 and J usage is TRBJ1-2; 10 bases match TRBD1. CDR1 and CDR2 from the germline V gene are SGHDT and YYEEEE. The V gene end was trimmed by 4 bases and the J gene end by 4 bases; junction bases not matched to a gene: 16. The CDR3 consists of 18 residues.

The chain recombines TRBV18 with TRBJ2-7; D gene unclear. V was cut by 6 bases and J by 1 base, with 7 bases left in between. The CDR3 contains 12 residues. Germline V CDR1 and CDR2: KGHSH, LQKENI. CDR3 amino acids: CASSTSSYEQYF. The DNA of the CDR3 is TGTGCCAGCTCCACCAGTTCCTACGAGCAGTACTTC.